This T cell receptor beta chain comes out of a study of identical twins. TCRdb reprocessed the 5' RACE reads via MiXCR and lists one record per CDR3 protein. The sample lists about 720,000 distinct CDR3 sequences; about 18% were seen once. This clonotype was observed many times. Separately, the same data were catalogued under a study of T cells expressing NK-cell markers. From that second work: Seven of the eight sequenced donors were HCMV-seropositive; one was seronegative. Restriction of sorting to alpha-beta TCR T cells was accomplished in several experiments using an anti-gamma-delta TCR antibody.

This receptor was identified in a young woman in good health. The specimen sequenced was PBMCs.

The CDR3 here is CSARESGNTEAFF. The CDR3 nucleotides are TGCAGTGCTAGAGAGTCGGGGAACACTGAAGCTTTCTTT. This chain connects TRBV20-1 to TRBJ1-1, with D uncertain. V lost 0 bases, J lost 1 base, and 6 bases lay in between. The CDR3 spans 13 residues. CDR1 DFQATT and CDR2 SNEGSKA come from the germline V gene (reference sequence).